These T cell receptor beta chains were read from a single sample in a study of early T cells in non-severe SARS-CoV-2 infection. TCRdb fed the 5' RACE reads into MiXCR, producing one record per CDR3 protein. The sample consists of around 88,000 distinct CDR3 sequences, 13% to 15% of them appearing once. The sequenced sample was whole blood. Receptor source: an adult who was a healthcare worker with PCR-confirmed SARS-CoV-2 infection or an uninfected control (not recorded which). Both conserved end residues are part of each CDR3. D genes are given only for firm matches. The size field is filled for only some rows; it gives once, few, many or a size class.

j_call d_call v_call clone_size cdr3_aa cdr3_nt
TRBJ2-7 . TRBV30 . CAWSRMAGANEQYF TGTGCCTGGAGTAGAATGGCAGGGGCCAACGAGCAGTACTTC
TRBJ1-5 TRBD1 TRBV20-1 few CSAGTGYGNQPQHF TGCAGTGCTGGGACAGGGTACGGAAATCAGCCCCAGCATTTT
TRBJ2-7 . TRBV20-1 . CSASPGPEQYF TGCAGTGCTAGTCCCGGTCCCGAGCAGTACTTC
TRBJ1-4 TRBD1 TRBV7-4 . CASSRDSRSTNEKLFF TGTGCCAGCAGCCGGGACAGTCGATCAACTAATGAAAAACTGTTTTTT
TRBJ2-3 . TRBV19 many CASSNGGTDTQYF TGTGCCAGTTCTAACGGGGGCACAGATACGCAGTATTTT
TRBJ2-3 . TRBV28 . CASSTGMSPADTQYF TGTGCCAGCAGCACAGGGATGTCGCCGGCAGATACGCAGTATTTT
TRBJ2-1 . TRBV7-6 few CASSLAPDRDIHNEQFF TGTGCCAGCAGCTTGGCCCCTGATAGGGACATTCACAATGAGCAGTTCTTC
TRBJ2-3 . TRBV19 . CASSTRTTDTQYF TGTGCCAGTAGTACCCGGACGACAGATACGCAGTATTTT
TRBJ1-6 . TRBV7-9 few CASRPPGGSNSPLHF TGTGCCAGCAGACCCCCGGGCGGCAGTAATTCACCCCTCCACTTT
TRBJ1-1 . TRBV12-3/TRBV12-4 few CASSRTGSLTEAFF TGTGCCAGCAGCCGAACAGGGAGCCTCACTGAAGCTTTCTTT
TRBJ2-7 TRBD1 TRBV10-3 . CAIMPQGALSYEQYF TGTGCCATCATGCCCCAGGGGGCCCTCTCCTACGAGCAGTACTTC
TRBJ2-2 TRBD2 TRBV25-1 . CASSTRTSWTGELFF TGTGCCAGCAGTACCCGGACTAGCTGGACCGGGGAGCTGTTTTTT
TRBJ2-1 TRBD2 TRBV7-2 . CASSLDLAGDSGNEQFF TGTGCCAGCAGCTTAGACCTAGCGGGAGATTCGGGAAATGAGCAGTTCTTC
TRBJ2-2 TRBD2 TRBV7-9 . CASKAGPNTGELFF TGTGCCAGCAAAGCGGGACCTAACACCGGGGAGCTGTTTTTT
TRBJ2-2 . TRBV3-1 . CASSQGGVNTGELFF TGTGCCAGCAGCCAAGGTGGAGTTAACACCGGGGAGCTGTTTTTT
TRBJ1-4 TRBD1 TRBV27 . CASSSTSGTANEKLFF TGTGCCAGCAGCTCTACCTCCGGGACAGCTAATGAAAAACTGTTTTTT
TRBJ2-5 TRBD1 TRBV2 many CASSRTGGQETQYF TGTGCCAGCAGCCGGACAGGGGGGCAAGAGACCCAGTACTTC
TRBJ2-7 TRBD2 TRBV6-1 many CASNLLAGLLWEQYF TGTGCCAGCAACCTTCTAGCGGGACTGCTCTGGGAGCAGTACTTC
TRBJ1-5 . TRBV4-1 many CASSQASRSKLHQPQHF TGCGCCAGCAGCCAGGCCTCCCGATCGAAATTGCATCAGCCCCAGCATTTT
TRBJ2-5 . TRBV5-1 many CASSAGIGETQYF TGCGCCAGCAGCGCGGGAATCGGAGAGACCCAGTACTTC
TRBJ2-3 TRBD2 TRBV11-3 . CASSILAGETDTQYF TGTGCCAGCAGCATCCTAGCGGGAGAAACAGATACGCAGTATTTT
TRBJ1-1 . TRBV27 . CASSLPTGGGEAFF TGTGCCAGCAGTCTTCCGACAGGCGGTGGTGAAGCTTTCTTT
TRBJ1-5 TRBD1 TRBV6-6 many CASSRTGDRGNQPQHF TGTGCCAGCAGTCGGACAGGGGACCGGGGCAATCAGCCCCAGCATTTT
TRBJ2-1 TRBD2 TRBV27 few CASSETSGDYNEQFF TGTGCCAGCAGTGAGACTAGCGGGGACTACAATGAGCAGTTCTTC
TRBJ2-1 . TRBV3-1 . CASSHLGGSSYNEQFF TGTGCCAGCAGCCACCTTGGGGGGAGCTCCTACAATGAGCAGTTCTTC
TRBJ2-2 . TRBV19 many CASSPLRTTGELFF TGTGCCAGTAGTCCACTCCGAACGACCGGGGAGCTGTTTTTT
TRBJ2-4 . TRBV2 medium-sized CAKENIQYF TGTGCCAAAGAGAACATTCAGTACTTC
TRBJ2-7 . TRBV6-2/TRBV6-3 . CASTQDRYLYEQYF TGTGCCAGCACTCAGGACCGATACCTCTACGAGCAGTACTTC
TRBJ1-1 . TRBV5-1 many CASREAPVNTEAFF TGCGCCAGCCGGGAGGCGCCCGTGAACACTGAAGCTTTCTTT
TRBJ2-4 . TRBV2 . CASSEGRPAKNIQYF TGTGCCAGCAGTGAGGGGCGACCTGCCAAAAACATTCAGTACTTC
TRBJ2-1 . TRBV4-2 . CASSVTPNSYNEQFF TGTGCCAGCAGCGTCACGCCGAACTCCTACAATGAGCAGTTCTTC
TRBJ2-6 TRBD1 TRBV4-1 . CATKGQDFSGANVLTF TGCGCCACCAAGGGACAGGACTTCTCTGGGGCCAACGTCCTGACTTTC
TRBJ2-5 . TRBV29-1 few CSVEAGAQETQYF TGCAGCGTTGAAGCGGGGGCCCAAGAGACCCAGTACTTC
TRBJ2-2 . TRBV7-2 few CASSLAIISGAGELFF TGTGCCAGCAGCTTAGCGATTATTAGCGGAGCCGGGGAGCTGTTTTTT
TRBJ2-6 . TRBV29-1 few CSVAGANVLTF TGCAGCGTTGCTGGGGCCAACGTCCTGACTTTC
TRBJ1-6 TRBD1 TRBV20-1 few CSARDLRTGTDLLSDSPLHF TGCAGTGCTAGAGACTTGCGGACAGGGACCGACCTCCTCTCGGATTCACCCCTCCACTTT
TRBJ1-1 TRBD1 TRBV12-5 few CASGNTGVYPEAFF TGTGCTAGTGGAAACACAGGGGTTTACCCTGAAGCTTTCTTT
TRBJ1-1 TRBD1 TRBV30 many CAWSVQGAEAFF TGTGCCTGGAGTGTACAGGGGGCTGAAGCTTTCTTT
TRBJ2-7 . TRBV5-1 . CASSWDLVGVDSYEQYF TGCGCCAGCAGCTGGGACCTGGTTGGGGTTGATTCCTACGAGCAGTACTTC
TRBJ2-3 . TRBV13 many CASSSGLSDTQYF TGTGCCAGCAGCTCTGGTTTGAGTGATACGCAGTATTTT
TRBJ2-1 . TRBV29-1 few CSVEVKQPPFFYNEQFF TGCAGCGTTGAAGTAAAGCAGCCTCCGTTTTTCTACAATGAGCAGTTCTTC
TRBJ2-1 TRBD2 TRBV28 . CASSLMVAGGIEQFF TGTGCCAGCAGTTTAATGGTAGCGGGAGGCATTGAGCAGTTCTTC
TRBJ1-1 TRBD1 TRBV20-1 few CSARTGFLGVTEAFF TGCAGTGCTAGGACAGGGTTCTTGGGGGTCACTGAAGCTTTCTTT
TRBJ1-1 . TRBV28 . CASSRSRRVLGTEAFF TGTGCCAGCAGTCGGAGCAGGAGAGTCCTGGGCACTGAAGCTTTCTTT
TRBJ2-1 TRBD2 TRBV5-1 . CASSSGLAGADEQFF TGCGCCAGCAGCTCAGGACTAGCCGGGGCCGATGAGCAGTTCTTC
TRBJ2-1 TRBD2 TRBV11-2 . CASSLGRGSGIVEQFF TGTGCCAGCAGCTTAGGGCGAGGTAGCGGGATCGTAGAGCAGTTCTTC
TRBJ2-2 . TRBV2 few CASSEGWLTAAELFF TGTGCCAGCAGTGAAGGGTGGCTCACGGCCGCGGAGCTGTTTTTT
TRBJ2-7 . TRBV12-3/TRBV12-4 few CASSVGGSEQYF TGTGCCAGCAGTGTAGGAGGGAGCGAGCAGTACTTC
TRBJ1-2 . TRBV6-1 few CASNFKQVNYGYTF TGTGCCAGCAACTTTAAACAGGTGAACTATGGCTACACCTTC
TRBJ2-1 . TRBV10-3 . CAISDPGLNYNEQFF TGTGCCATCAGTGATCCGGGACTTAACTACAATGAGCAGTTCTTC
TRBJ1-2 . TRBV28 few CASTPQGPYGYTF TGTGCCAGCACTCCCCAGGGACCGTATGGCTACACCTTC
TRBJ2-7 . TRBV5-5 few CASSPTVPPEQYF TGTGCCAGCAGCCCGACAGTCCCGCCAGAGCAGTACTTC
TRBJ2-2 TRBD2 TRBV9 many CASSLRRGTGELFF TGTGCCAGCAGCTTAAGGCGGGGGACCGGGGAGCTGTTTTTT
TRBJ2-3 . TRBV14 many CASSRQTPSTDTQYF TGTGCCAGCAGCCGCCAGACTCCTAGCACAGATACGCAGTATTTT
TRBJ2-7 . TRBV27 . CASSFSGSSYEQYF TGTGCCAGCAGTTTCTCAGGGAGCTCCTACGAGCAGTACTTC